This T cell receptor beta chain derives from a study of OX40 agonist ivuxolimab in advanced cancers. Background on the study: Three patients got partial responses; one had hepatocellular carcinoma and two had cutaneous melanoma. Study-level findings and limits: Both CD4+ and CD8+ T cell populations in blood had undergone clonal expansion by week 6 at 0.1 to 3.0 mg/kg. In CD8+ T cells, expanded clones were on average more numerous than in CD4+.

Assay used: immunoSEQ multiplex PCR; TCRdb lists only in-frame clones, some missing. Of approximately 110,000 clones listed, 80% to 95% are singletons. Note on this clone: Antigen specificity is unknown. The sample carries other DNA sequences with the same CDR3.

V lost 0 bases, J lost 5 bases, and 11 bases lay in between. The CDR3 length is 15 residues. The germline V gene has CDR1 SGDLS and CDR2 YYNGEE. The clonotype comes from an adult with an advanced solid tumor such as melanoma, head and neck, liver or kidney cancer. The starting material was CD4+ or CD8+ T cells sorted from blood, obtained in a trial of the OX40 agonist ivuxolimab. V is TRBV9 and J is TRBJ1-4, with D possibly matching TRBD1 (6 bases). CDR3 in amino acids: CASSVAGGPNEKLFF. CDR3 nucleotides: TGTGCCAGCAGCGTAGCCGGGGGCCCCAATGAAAAACTGTTTTTT. The whole variable domain, remainder taken from reference TRBV9 and TRBJ1-4, is DSGVTQTPKHLITATGQRVTLRCSPRSGDLSVYWYQQSLDQGLQFLIQYYNGEERAKGNILERFSAQQFPDLHSELNLSSLELGDSALYFCASSVAGGPNEKLFFGSGTQLSVL.